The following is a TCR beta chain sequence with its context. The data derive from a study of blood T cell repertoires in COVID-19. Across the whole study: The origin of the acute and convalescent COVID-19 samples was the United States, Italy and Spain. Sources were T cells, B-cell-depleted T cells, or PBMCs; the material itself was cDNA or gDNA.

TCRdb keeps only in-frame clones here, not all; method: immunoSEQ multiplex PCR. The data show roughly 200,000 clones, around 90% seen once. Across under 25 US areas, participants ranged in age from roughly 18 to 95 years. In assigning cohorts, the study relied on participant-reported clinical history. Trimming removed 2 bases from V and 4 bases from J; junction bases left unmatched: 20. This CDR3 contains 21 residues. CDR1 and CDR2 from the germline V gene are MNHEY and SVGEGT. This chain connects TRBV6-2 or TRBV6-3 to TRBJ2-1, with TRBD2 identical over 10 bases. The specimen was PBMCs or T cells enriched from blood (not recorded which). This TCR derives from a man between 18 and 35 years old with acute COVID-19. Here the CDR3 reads CASSYPIGGAVRGLAYNEQFF. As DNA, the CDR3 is TGTGCCAGCAGTTACCCCATAGGGGGCGCGGTGAGGGGACTAGCGTACAATGAGCAGTTCTTC.